The entry below describes one T cell receptor (beta chain). Its cognate antigen is unknown. These data originate in a study of shared clonotypes between healthy human individuals. General study points: Only blood was sampled, and tissue TCR repertoires likely differ from blood ones. Measured sharing among donors was expected to vary with sequencing depth.

Sequenced by immunoSEQ multiplex PCR; TCRdb stores in-frame clones only, minus some. Of around 370,000 clones detected, roughly 96% appear once; the ten largest clones hold 0.32%. CDR1 and CDR2 (germline): MGHRA, YSYEKL. The junction had 7 bases not matched to a gene; V was cut back by 0 bases and J by 8 bases. There are 15 residues in the CDR3. Sequencing was done on a sample of memory CD8+ T cells sorted from blood. The subset: CD45RO+ cells pooled with CCR7-negative TemRA cells. This TCR was recovered from a man younger than 45 in good health. V gene TRBV4-1 combines with J gene TRBJ2-1, with 7 bases aligning to TRBD2. Here the CDR3 reads CASSQESGTVHEQFF. Written as DNA, the CDR3 is TGCGCCAGCAGCCAAGAAAGCGGGACGGTCCATGAGCAGTTCTTC.